The entry that follows covers one T cell receptor (beta chain) sequence. There is no known antigen for this receptor. No much larger clonotype is one base removed from it; base qualities were not supplied. These data come from a study of blood T cell repertoires in COVID-19 (TCRdb year 2020). Regarding the research as a whole: Collaborator samples came from the United States, Italy and Spain and covered acute and convalescent phases of COVID-19. The prospective study material was composed of cDNA or gDNA derived from T cells, B-cell-depleted T cells, or PBMCs. Deeply sampled blood TCRbeta repertoires from subjects exposed to, actively infected with, or recovered from COVID-19 were included in the dataset. The repertoires were released in a freely available public database meant as a resource for research on the immune response to SARS-CoV-2. The samples were drawn from two sources: the first 160 participants of the ongoing ImmuneRACE study, and approximately 1,300 subjects contributed by 6 global collaborators. Nearly every sample came with metadata listing a de-identified subject ID, COVID-19 status, age in years and sex. Where available, HLA class I and class II types were taken from metadata supplied by the sample provider and were not determined by assay-based typing.

The collaborating institutions used their own protocols to collect whole blood in K2EDTA tubes. For TCRbeta analysis, collaborators shipped samples as frozen whole blood, isolated PBMCs, or DNA extracted from either of those sample types. TCRbeta CDR3 regions were amplified from genomic DNA using the immunoSEQ Assay, a bias-controlled multiplex PCR. On the study's bioinformatics: Within the assay, amplification of reference gene primers was used to estimate how many nucleated cells each sample contained. To quantify the absolute abundance of each unique TCRbeta CDR3 rearrangement, sequence reads were collapsed and filtered. Productive Simpson clonality was computed per sample as the square root of Simpson's diversity index over productive rearrangements. TCRdb's version of the immuneACCESS table is confined to in-frame rearrangements and falls short of the full clone set. An unresolved V gene accounts for under half of the shortfall where checked; the remainder is of unknown origin. The V and J calls and the clone size are those of that table, but D and trimming were determined from the DNA. The sample table records about 76,000 clones; approximately 86% of these occur just once. The top ten clonotypes cover 18% of the sample.

Broader findings and caveats from the paper: The quantity of clinical and demographic metadata differed by source and by participant and was supplied without curation.

CDR1 and CDR2 are read off the germline V gene (reference sequence) as DFQATT and SNEGSKA. From the cysteine up to the phenylalanine, the CDR3 has a length of 13 residues. Of the read, only the CDR3 DNA is kept; its 39 bases are in frame from base 1. The germline V end is reduced by 4 bases and the J end by 0 bases; junction bases left unmatched: 2. The receptor was derived from a human donor in a cohort sampled during active COVID-19. The chain employs TRBV20-1 and TRBJ2-5, with 7 middle bases fitting TRBD1. The sequenced sample consisted of peripheral blood. The sequenced DNA is TGCAGTGCTACTGACAGGGACCAAGAGACCCAGTACTTC. This translates into CSATDRDQETQYF.